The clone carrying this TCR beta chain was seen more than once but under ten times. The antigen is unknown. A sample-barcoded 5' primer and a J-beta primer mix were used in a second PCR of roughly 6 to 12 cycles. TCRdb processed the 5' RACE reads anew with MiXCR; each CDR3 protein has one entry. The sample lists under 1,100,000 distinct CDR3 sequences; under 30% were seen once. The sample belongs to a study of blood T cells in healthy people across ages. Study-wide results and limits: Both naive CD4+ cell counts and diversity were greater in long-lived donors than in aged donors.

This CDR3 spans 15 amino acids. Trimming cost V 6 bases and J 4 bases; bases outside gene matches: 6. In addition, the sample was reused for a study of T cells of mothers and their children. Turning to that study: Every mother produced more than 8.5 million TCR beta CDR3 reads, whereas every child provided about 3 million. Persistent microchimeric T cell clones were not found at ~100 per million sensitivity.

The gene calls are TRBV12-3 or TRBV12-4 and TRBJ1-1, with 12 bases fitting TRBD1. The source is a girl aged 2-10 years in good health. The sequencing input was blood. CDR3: CASRTGQGAGTEAFF. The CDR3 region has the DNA TGTGCCAGCAGGACGGGACAGGGGGCGGGCACTGAAGCTTTCTTT.